Each of the 21 T cell receptor beta chains below was sequenced from the same sample in a study of response to subunit inactivated influenza vaccine. TCRdb reprocessed the RT-PCR reads with MiXCR, giving one entry per CDR3 protein. The sample lists 500,000 to 600,000 distinct CDR3 sequences, less than 10% occurring once. Material: PBMCs from blood, obtained less than 30 months after vaccination. The source of these receptors is a man aged 50-75 years who received an inactivated influenza vaccine.

The rearrangement uses TRBV7-6 and TRBJ2-1; TRBD2 is a possible D gene (6 bases). In germline, CDR1 is SGHVS, CDR2 FNYEAQ. V was cut by 1 base and J by 7 bases, with 17 bases left in between. The CDR3 sequence is 16 residues long. The CDR3 DNA follows: TGTGCCAGCAGCTTAGGGTCTCGCGGGAAGGGGAATGAGCAGTTCTTC. It codes for CASSLGSRGKGNEQFF. Filled out from reference TRBV7-6 and TRBJ2-1, the complete variable domain reads GAGVSQSPRYKVTKRGQDVALRCDPISGHVSLYWYRQALGQGPEFLTYFNYEAQQDKSGLPNDRFSAERPEGSISTLTIQRTEQRDSAMYRCASSLGSRGKGNEQFFGPGTRLTVL.

In the case of this clonotype: The junction does not match germline at one end; this may be a read error. The V and J genes are TRBV4-1 and TRBJ2-7, with D uncertain. Germline values: CDR1 MGHRA, CDR2 YSYEKL. The CDR3 is 15 amino acids. The CDR3 protein is CASSQTSRSSYEQYF. Here the CDR3 DNA reads TGCGCCAGTAGCCAAACCTCTAGGAGCTCCTACGAGCAGTACTTC.

This clonotype has more than one count but fewer than ten. V is TRBV10-3 and J is TRBJ2-7; D is unclear. Germline V gene data show CDR1 as ENHRY and CDR2 as SYGVKD. CDR3 size: 12 residues. V was pared by 2 bases and J by 6 bases, with 8 bases between. CDR3 sequence: CAISEGNIEQYF. CDR3 coding DNA: TGTGCCATCAGTGAGGGCAACATCGAGCAGTACTTC.

The chain uses TRBV10-3 and TRBJ2-7; TRBD1 is a possible D gene (6 bases). The CDR3 is made up of 13 amino acids. Trimming took off 6 bases at V and 6 bases at J, with 15 bases between the two ends. Germline-derived CDR1 and CDR2 are ENHRY and SYGVKD. CDR3: CAISRGQRGEQYF. The CDR3 coding sequence is TGTGCCATCAGCAGGGGCCAGAGGGGCGAGCAGTACTTC.

This clonotype was found many times. The V call is TRBV20-1, the J call TRBJ2-3; D may be TRBD2 (6 bases). The CDR3 extends over 14 amino acids. The germline V and J ends were trimmed by 6 bases and 4 bases, with 17 bases remaining between them. Per germline, CDR1 DFQATT and CDR2 SNEGSKA (reference sequence). CDR3 sequence reads: CSAKIGGRSDTQYF. CDR3 coding DNA: TGCAGTGCAAAAATCGGGGGTCGCTCAGATACGCAGTATTTT.

There are many counts of this clonotype. The chain combines TRBV6-1 with TRBJ1-6, with 8 bases that match TRBD1. The V gene end was trimmed by 8 bases and the J gene end by 0 bases; junction bases not matched to a gene: 3. The CDR3 length is 15 residues. The germline gives CDR1 MNHNS, CDR2 SASEGT. The DNA of the CDR3 is TGTGCCAGCGGGACAGGTGGCTCCTATAATTCACCCCTCCACTTT. Translated: CASGTGGSYNSPLHF.

The V call is TRBV7-2, the J call TRBJ2-3; D gene uncertain. Trimming took off 2 bases at V and 4 bases at J, with 19 bases between the two ends. The CDR3 is 17 residues long. Per germline, CDR1 SGHTA and CDR2 FQGNSA. The chain's CDR3 is CASSLSWWVFGADTQYF. In DNA form, the CDR3 reads TGTGCCAGCAGCTTATCTTGGTGGGTGTTCGGCGCAGATACGCAGTATTTT.

CDR3 region: CSARGPGPVNHNEQFF. The CDR3 nucleotides are TGCAGTGCTAGAGGTCCGGGACCAGTCAATCACAATGAGCAGTTCTTC. The genes are TRBV20-1 and TRBJ2-1; D tentatively reads TRBD1 or TRBD2 (5 bases each). Trimming stripped 1 base from V and 5 bases from J, with 18 bases between. This CDR3 has 16 residues. Germline CDR1 DFQATT, CDR2 SNEGSKA (reference sequence).

The chain uses TRBV6-2 or TRBV6-3 and TRBJ2-5; no firm D call. The V end lost 5 bases, the J end lost 0 bases, and 7 bases lay between the germline ends. Germline V lookup: CDR1 MNHEY, CDR2 SVGEGT. The CDR3 runs to 13 residues. CDR3 nucleotide sequence: TGTGCCAGCAGTCAGACCAACCAAGAGACCCAGTACTTC. Translating gives CASSQTNQETQYF.

This clonotype came up a few times. V gene TRBV20-1 combines with J gene TRBJ2-7; TRBD2 aligns across 11 bases. The CDR3 consists of 14 residues. Per germline, CDR1 DFQATT and CDR2 SNEGSKA (reference sequence). The J segment lost 5 bases and the V segment lost 1 base, leaving 4 bases of the junction unmatched. The CDR3 here is CSARVPSGRNEQYF. Here the CDR3 DNA reads TGCAGTGCTAGAGTACCTAGCGGGAGGAACGAGCAGTACTTC.

This clonotype was observed at least ten times. The chain couples TRBV28 to TRBJ2-2; 14 bases map to TRBD2. CDR1 and CDR2 from the germline V gene are MDHEN and SYDVKM. The V and J ends lost 10 bases and 4 bases, in that order; junction bases with no gene match: 11. The CDR3 loop spans 17 amino acids. The CDR3, as DNA: TGTGCCACCGCGAGACTAGCGGGGGGGGGTTTCACCGGGGAGCTGTTTTTT. Protein sequence: CATARLAGGGFTGELFF.

This clonotype has a count of ten or more. The rearrangement uses TRBV20-1 and TRBJ2-5, with TRBD2 identical over 7 bases. V was clipped by 8 bases and J by 4 bases; unmatched bases: 7. Looked up from germline, CDR1 is DFQATT and CDR2 is SNEGSKA (reference sequence). This CDR3 spans 12 amino acids. The CDR3 spells CSQKRGGETQYF. CDR3 DNA sequence: TGCAGTCAAAAGCGGGGCGGAGAGACCCAGTACTTC.

This clonotype occurred many times. The J gene is TRBJ1-1, the V gene TRBV6-2 or TRBV6-3, with unresolved D. CDR3 length equals 14 residues. Germline values: CDR1 MNHEY, CDR2 SVGEGT. The V end was cut by 6 bases, the J end by 4 bases, with 15 bases between. The CDR3 sequence is CASSSLPAGTEAFF. CDR3 sequence (DNA): TGTGCCAGCAGCTCCCTACCGGCGGGCACTGAAGCTTTCTTT.

In this sample, this clonotype turned up many times. The chain links TRBV27 to TRBJ1-2; TRBD1 agrees at 9 bases. Germline V gene data show CDR1 as MNHEY and CDR2 as SMNVEV (reference sequence). The CDR3 has 16 amino acids. After removal of 4 bases from V and 5 bases from J, the junction contained 11 bases not matched to a gene. The CDR3 reads CASSSPTGGVAYGYTF. CDR3 in DNA: TGTGCCAGCAGTTCACCGACAGGGGGGGTCGCGTATGGCTACACCTTC.

This clonotype was seen a few times. The chain couples TRBV20-1 to TRBJ1-2; the D is unclear. The CDR3 is 15 residues long. Germline CDR1 and CDR2: DFQATT and SNEGSKA (reference sequence). Trimming cost V 3 bases and J 2 bases, with 16 bases left between them. CDR3 bases: TGCAGTGCTAGGGAGACCCTAACCTCGAACTATGGCTACACCTTC. Translated, it gives CSARETLTSNYGYTF.

V usage is TRBV10-3 and J usage is TRBJ2-7, with D perhaps matching TRBD2 (7 bases). Germline V CDR1 and CDR2: ENHRY, SYGVKD. The ends were cut back, 11 bases at V and 0 bases at J, with 20 bases in the middle. The CDR3 contains 15 residues. The CDR3 region has the DNA TGTGCCGGGGGCGACGGAGCGGGGAGCTCCTACGAGCAGTACTTC. It codes for CAGGDGAGSSYEQYF.

The V and J genes are TRBV7-2 and TRBJ2-2; D ambiguous. Trimming stripped 5 bases from V and 3 bases from J, with 13 bases between. The CDR3 is made up of 15 amino acids. Germline V CDR1 and CDR2: SGHTA, FQGNSA. Here the CDR3 reads CASSPSPHDTGELFF. Written as DNA, the CDR3 is TGTGCCAGCAGCCCCTCCCCACACGACACCGGGGAGCTGTTTTTT.

The rearrangement joins TRBV29-1 to TRBJ1-4, with D uncertain. This CDR3 region has 11 residues. Germline CDR1 is SQVTM and CDR2 is ANQGSEA. CDR3 sequence reads: CTIGDNEKLFF. Here the CDR3 DNA reads TGCACGATTGGAGACAATGAAAAACTGTTTTTT.

J is TRBJ1-5 and V is TRBV6-5, with 8 nucleotides matching TRBD1. CDR1 is MNHEY, CDR2 SVGAGI, per germline. V trimming: 0 bases; J trimming: 0 bases; junction bases outside the gene matches: 10. This CDR3 spans 19 amino acids. In DNA form, the CDR3 reads TGTGCCAGCAGTTACTCACGGACAGGGACAACCCATAGCAATCAGCCCCAGCATTTT. This codes for CASSYSRTGTTHSNQPQHF.

This clonotype was detected only a few times. V is TRBV24-1 and J is TRBJ2-1, with 13 bases identical to TRBD2. This CDR3 has 16 amino acids. Germline V CDR1 and CDR2: KGHDR, SFDVKD. Trimming took 3 bases from V and 4 from J; bases not matched to a gene: 2. DNA of the CDR3: TGTGCCACCAGTGATGAGGGACTAGCGGGGTACAATGAGCAGTTCTTC. The encoded protein is CATSDEGLAGYNEQFF.

Of note for this clonotype: With a much larger clone just one base away, this may be a read error. This sequence joins TRBV9 and TRBJ1-2; no firm D call. V dropped 9 bases and J dropped 9 bases, with 24 bases sitting between them. Germline CDR1 SGDLS, CDR2 YYNGEE. The CDR3 loop spans 14 amino acids. The CDR3 nucleotides are TGTGCCATTTACACAGCCTCTAACTATGTTAGCTACACCTTC. This sequence encodes CAIYTASNYVSYTF.